The clone carrying this T cell receptor beta chain was picked up a small number of times. Its antigen remains unknown. V was shortened by 6 bases and J by 0 bases, with 11 bases between the two germline ends. CDR1 and CDR2 from the germline V gene are DFQATT and SNEGSKA (reference sequence). The CDR3 is made up of 14 amino acids. This table comes from immunoSEQ multiplex PCR, and its TCRdb copy is limited to in-frame clones, with some not included. This sample has about 45,000 clones, with approximately 77% found just once. Following culture for about ten days, CD4+ T cells were isolated. Participants were given two doses of BNT162b2 or mRNA-1273 vaccine. The data were taken from a study of vaccination effects on CD4 cells after COVID-19.

This sequence was found in a human donor who received a COVID-19 vaccine. The chain recombines TRBV20-1 with TRBJ1-4; D unclear. The sequencing used CD4+ T cells from PBMCs cultured without peptide, collected after COVID-19 vaccination. CDR3 loop: CSASEHATNEKLFF. CDR3 nucleotides: TGCAGTGCCAGTGAACACGCAACTAATGAAAAACTGTTTTTT.